The sequence of this T cell receptor (beta chain) was determined in a study of blood T cell repertoires in COVID-19. Background on the study: T cells, B-cell-depleted T cells, or PBMCs supplied cDNA or gDNA.

V was shortened by 2 bases and J by 5 bases, with 18 bases between the two germline ends. CDR1 and CDR2 (germline): SGHVS, FQNEAQ. The CDR3 extends over 16 amino acids. Sequencing was performed with immunoSEQ multiplex PCR; in TCRdb, only in-frame clones are kept and a portion is missing. The repertoire holds 150,000 to 200,000 clones, with about 85% as singletons. Sequenced: peripheral blood. The chain employs TRBV7-8 and TRBJ1-2; no clear D gene. The clonotype was recovered from a man aged 65 to 79 with active or convalescent COVID-19. In DNA form, the CDR3 reads TGTGCCAGCAGCTTACCCTTGGTGACGGGGAGATATGGCTACACCTTC. It translates to CASSLPLVTGRYGYTF.